This T cell receptor (beta chain) was documented in a study of cytomegalovirus exposure and HLA in healthy donors. Study observations and caveats: An analysis was carried out at a later point. It showed that HLA-associated TCR beta chains were more clonally expanded than equally common non-associated chains. Earlier analysis yielded a pattern in which most TCR beta V segments were productive about 87% or about 30% of the time. Immune exposure information available was restricted to CMV serostatus.

Amplification used 60 Vbeta primers and 13 Jbeta primers. Data came from immunoSEQ multiplex PCR; TCRdb stores just in-frame clones and leaves some out. This table holds approximately 190,000 clones, roughly 80% found once. V shed 4 bases and J shed 5 bases, with 15 bases lying between them. The CDR3 length is 14 residues. Per germline, CDR1 SGHKS and CDR2 YYEKEE (reference sequence). Concerning this clone itself: Its specificity is not known.

Material: PBMCs. The rearrangement joins TRBV5-5 to TRBJ2-5; D possibly corresponds to TRBD1 (5 bases). This TCR came from a woman aged 30 to 39 in good health and CMV-seropositive. CDR3 in amino acids: CASSPTRGRETQYF. The CDR3 DNA is TGTGCCAGCAGCCCGACAAGGGGTCGGGAGACCCAGTACTTC.